The clone carrying this T cell receptor beta chain was picked up one time. These data originate in a study of blood T cell repertoires in COVID-19. About the research overall: Sample material is recorded as cDNA or gDNA derived from T cells, B-cell-depleted T cells, or PBMCs.

Assay: immunoSEQ multiplex PCR; the TCRdb copy retains only in-frame clones and omits some. The sample holds roughly 250,000 clones, roughly 93% seen once. Trimming pared 0 bases from V and 2 bases from J, leaving 12 bases between. The CDR3 is 15 residues long. The germline V gene encodes CDR1 SGHNT and CDR2 YYREEE (reference sequence). This rearrangement joins TRBV5-4 to TRBJ2-7; D may be TRBD2 (5 bases). Input material: PBMCs or T cells enriched from blood (not recorded which). The receptor was isolated from a woman aged 40-49 years with acute COVID-19. CDR3 sequence: CASSLEGASAYEQYF. In DNA form, the CDR3 reads TGTGCCAGCAGCTTGGAGGGAGCGTCTGCCTACGAGCAGTACTTC. The full variable domain, completed using reference TRBV5-4 and TRBJ2-7, is ETGVTQSPTHLIKTRGQQVTLRCSSQSGHNTVSWYQQALGQGPQFIFQYYREEENGRGNFPPRFSGLQFPNYSSELNVNALELDDSALYLCASSLEGASAYEQYFGPGTRLTVT.